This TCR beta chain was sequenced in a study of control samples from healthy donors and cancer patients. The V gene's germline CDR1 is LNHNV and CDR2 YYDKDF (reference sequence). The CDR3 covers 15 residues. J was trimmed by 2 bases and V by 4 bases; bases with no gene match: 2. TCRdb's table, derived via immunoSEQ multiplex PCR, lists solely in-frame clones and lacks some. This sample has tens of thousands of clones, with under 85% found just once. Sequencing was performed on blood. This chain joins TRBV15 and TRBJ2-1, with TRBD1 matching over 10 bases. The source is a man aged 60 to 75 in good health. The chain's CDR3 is CATSMTGGAYNEQFF. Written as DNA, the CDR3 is TGTGCCACCAGCATGACAGGGGGCGCCTACAATGAGCAGTTCTTC.